The rows below give T cell receptor beta chains drawn from one sample of a study of T cell clones after liver transplantation. Repertoires were generated with immunoSEQ multiplex PCR, while TCRdb's copy carries only in-frame clones and drops some. The data show about 25,000 clones, more than 60% seen once. The input for sequencing was CD4+ T cells from blood, taken before liver transplant. Every receptor here comes from a human donor who received a liver transplant. Each CDR3 is given with its conserved first and last residue. D genes are given only for firm matches. Clone size is shown for a subset of rows, as once, few, many or a class of expanded clone.

V	D	size	J	CDR3	DNA
TRBV18	TRBD2	.	TRBJ2-4	CASSPLSRTSVIKNIQYF	TGTGCCAGCTCACCATTATCGAGGACTAGCGTCATAAAAAACATTCAGTACTTC
TRBV6-1	TRBD1	.	TRBJ2-7	CASSELDRGFEYF	TGTGCCAGCAGTGAATTAGACAGGGGTTTCGAGTACTTC
TRBV18	TRBD1	.	TRBJ2-4	CASSPPGTGLAKNIQYF	TGTGCCAGCTCACCACCAGGGACAGGGCTAGCCAAAAACATTCAGTACTTC
TRBV6-1	.	.	TRBJ1-2	CASSGQTYGYTF	TGTGCCAGCAGTGGACAGACCTATGGCTACACCTTC
TRBV7-2	.	.	TRBJ2-1	CASSPGTPLLEQFF	TGTGCCAGCAGCCCCGGGACTCCCCTTCTTGAGCAGTTCTTC
TRBV10-3	.	.	TRBJ2-3	CAISGQSTDTQYF	TGTGCCATCAGTGGGCAGAGCACAGATACGCAGTATTTT
TRBV2	TRBD2	.	TRBJ2-1	CASKTGTSNHEQFF	TGTGCCAGCAAGACCGGGACTAGTAACCATGAGCAGTTCTTC
TRBV18	.	once	TRBJ1-4	CASSPVPNEKLFF	TGTGCCAGCTCACCGGTTCCTAATGAAAAACTGTTTTTT
TRBV9	TRBD2	.	TRBJ2-1	CASSITGLAGVGGEQFF	TGTGCCAGCAGCATAACGGGACTAGCGGGAGTGGGTGGTGAGCAGTTCTTC
TRBV6-1	.	.	TRBJ1-3	CASRAQGPSGNTIYF	TGTGCCAGCAGAGCACAAGGCCCCTCTGGAAACACCATATATTTT
TRBV2	TRBD2	.	TRBJ2-3	CASRELAGGLGDTQYF	TGTGCCAGCAGGGAATTAGCGGGAGGGCTAGGAGATACGCAGTATTTT
TRBV19	TRBD1	.	TRBJ1-6	CASRPTGGPYNSPLHF	TGTGCCAGTAGACCCACAGGGGGCCCCTATAATTCACCCCTCCACTTT
TRBV7-2	.	few	TRBJ1-4	CASSYGTRPEKLFF	TGTGCCAGCAGCTACGGGACACGCCCTGAAAAACTGTTTTTT
TRBV7-9	.	.	TRBJ2-3	CASSLEFGRPRGTDTQYF	TGTGCCAGCAGCTTAGAATTCGGCAGGCCTCGGGGCACAGATACGCAGTATTTT
TRBV11-2	TRBD1	.	TRBJ2-2	CASSLTPTGSTGELFF	TGTGCCAGCAGTTTGACCCCGACAGGGAGCACCGGGGAGCTGTTTTTT
TRBV11-3	TRBD1	once	TRBJ2-7	CASSLGLGVDRGSYEQYF	TGTGCCAGCAGCTTAGGATTGGGTGTGGACAGGGGCTCCTACGAGCAGTACTTC
TRBV10-3	.	few	TRBJ2-1	CAINGPSDEQFF	TGTGCCATCAACGGTCCTAGCGATGAGCAGTTCTTC
TRBV20-1	.	.	TRBJ2-1	CSAPGYDEQFF	TGCAGTGCCCCTGGGTACGATGAGCAGTTCTTC
TRBV15	TRBD1	.	TRBJ2-7	CATSRFGTGGYEQYF	TGTGCCACCAGCAGGTTCGGGACAGGGGGTTACGAGCAGTACTTC
TRBV10-3	TRBD1	.	TRBJ1-2	CAISERTGNYGYTF	TGTGCCATCAGTGAGCGGACAGGGAACTATGGCTACACCTTC
TRBV5-5	.	.	TRBJ1-1	CASSPGGLGNTEAFF	TGTGCCAGCAGCCCGGGAGGGTTGGGGAACACTGAAGCTTTCTTT
TRBV6-1	.	.	TRBJ2-5	CASSEFWGETQYF	TGTGCCAGCAGTGAATTTTGGGGAGAGACCCAGTACTTC
TRBV28	TRBD2	few	TRBJ2-5	CASSGTRETQYF	TGTGCCAGTAGCGGGACAAGAGAGACCCAGTACTTC
TRBV15	TRBD1	.	TRBJ2-6	CATSRTGDGANVLTF	TGTGCCACCAGCAGGACAGGGGACGGGGCCAACGTCCTGACTTTC
TRBV5-1	TRBD1	.	TRBJ2-1	CASSPDRGQYNEQFF	TGCGCCAGCAGCCCCGACAGGGGACAATACAATGAGCAGTTCTTC
TRBV7-8	TRBD1	few	TRBJ1-3	CASSSTQGAGGNTIYF	TGTGCCAGCAGCTCCACACAGGGGGCTGGTGGAAACACCATATATTTT
TRBV6-5	TRBD1	.	TRBJ1-5	CASSIDRAGNQPQHF	TGTGCCAGCAGCATAGACAGGGCTGGGAATCAGCCCCAGCATTTT
TRBV11-2	.	.	TRBJ2-7	CASSLLGGRYEQYF	TGTGCCAGCAGCTTACTTGGCGGACGCTACGAGCAGTACTTC
TRBV19	.	once	TRBJ1-1	CASSIGLLGTEAFF	TGTGCCAGTAGTATTGGTTTGTTGGGCACTGAAGCTTTCTTT
TRBV19	.	once	TRBJ2-2	CASSGRTGNTGELFF	TGTGCCAGTAGTGGCCGAACAGGGAACACCGGGGAGCTGTTTTTT
TRBV6-5	TRBD1	.	TRBJ1-1	CASSHGQGDTEAFF	TGTGCCAGCAGCCATGGACAGGGGGACACTGAAGCTTTCTTT
TRBV5-1	TRBD2	.	TRBJ2-5	CASRGGLAGETQYF	TGCGCCAGCAGAGGCGGACTAGCGGGAGAGACCCAGTACTTC
TRBV10-2	TRBD1	.	TRBJ2-3	CASTRTGATDTQYF	TGCGCCAGCACTAGGACAGGGGCAACAGATACGCAGTATTTT
TRBV4-1	TRBD1	few	TRBJ2-7	CASSQDLVRTGVFYEQYF	TGCGCCAGCAGCCAAGATCTTGTGAGGACAGGGGTTTTCTACGAGCAGTACTTC
TRBV5-1	.	.	TRBJ2-7	CASSREGTYEQYF	TGCGCCAGCAGTCGGGAAGGAACCTACGAGCAGTACTTC